The present entry profiles one TCR beta chain with its context. The PCR made use of 60 Vbeta and 13 Jbeta primers. Using immunoSEQ multiplex PCR, the repertoire was profiled, and TCRdb retains in-frame clones only, with some absent. Among 200,000 to 250,000 clones listed, 82% were seen once. The junction had 8 bases not matched to a gene; V was cut back by 4 bases and J by 3 bases. The CDR3 totals 16 residues. In germline, CDR1 is SGHRS, CDR2 YFSETQ. The data are from a study of cytomegalovirus exposure and HLA in healthy donors. Those who donated were healthy bone marrow donors. The rearrangement joins TRBV5-1 to TRBJ2-2, with 8 bases lining up with TRBD2. Specimen: PBMCs. This receptor was identified in a woman aged 40 to 49 in good health and CMV-seropositive. The chain's CDR3 is CASSAWTSRDTGELFF. CDR3 bases: TGCGCCAGCAGCGCCTGGACTAGCCGGGACACCGGGGAGCTGTTTTTT.